This is a list of T cell receptor beta chains from one sample in a study of blood T cell repertoires in COVID-19. The assay was immunoSEQ multiplex PCR, and TCRdb's table has in-frame clones only and misses some. The table shows approximately 300,000 clones, with around 82% occurring only once. Material: peripheral blood. These receptors came from a woman between 45 and 65 years old with acute or convalescent COVID-19. CDR3s include the opening cysteine and the closing phenylalanine or tryptophan. A D gene is named only where the DNA matches it firmly. Size tells how often a clone was seen (once, few, many) or the class of an expanded clone, and some rows leave it out.

d_gene	v_gene	j_gene	abundance	CDR3nt	CDR3aa
TRBD1	TRBV11-2	TRBJ1-6	NA	TGTGCCAGCAGCTTCGGACAGGGGGCTAATTCACCCCTCCACTTT	CASSFGQGANSPLHF
TRBD2	TRBV9	TRBJ2-7	few	TGTGCCAGCAGCGCACTAGCGGTCTCCTACGAGCAGTACTTC	CASSALAVSYEQYF
TRBD2	TRBV3-1/TRBV3-2	TRBJ2-3	once	TGTGCCAGCAGCCAGATTCTAGCGGGGGGCACAGATACGCAGTATTTT	CASSQILAGGTDTQYF
NA	TRBV3-1/TRBV3-2	TRBJ1-4	once	TGTGCCAGCAGCCATACAGGGCCTGCAACTAATGAAAAACTGTTTTTT	CASSHTGPATNEKLFF
NA	TRBV24-1	TRBJ2-2	NA	TGTGCCACCAGTGATCCGACAGACAAAGGGCGGGAGCTGTTTTTT	CATSDPTDKGRELFF
NA	TRBV5-6	TRBJ2-5	NA	TGTGCCAGCAGCCCCGTTTACAGGGACCAAGAGACCCAGTACTTC	CASSPVYRDQETQYF
NA	TRBV6-4	TRBJ2-3	NA	TGTGCCAGCAGCGCCGGGACACTTAGAGGGCCAGATACGCAGTATTTT	CASSAGTLRGPDTQYF
NA	TRBV11-2	TRBJ1-1	NA	TGTGCCAGCAGCTTAGGCGGACAACTTGAAGCTTTCTTT	CASSLGGQLEAFF
TRBD1	TRBV2	TRBJ1-4	NA	TGTGCCAGCAGGGGGGACAGCCACGAAAAACTGTTTTTT	CASRGDSHEKLFF
TRBD2	TRBV30	TRBJ2-1	NA	TGTGCCTGGAACAGCGGGAGCTCCTACAATGAGCAGTTCTTC	CAWNSGSSYNEQFF
TRBD1	TRBV5-1	TRBJ1-1	NA	TGCGCCAGCAGCCTGCAAACAGGGGGCACTGAAGCTTTCTTT	CASSLQTGGTEAFF
NA	TRBV20-1	TRBJ1-2	NA	TGCAGCCCAGGGGATGGCTACACCTTC	CSPGDGYTF
TRBD2	TRBV7-9	TRBJ2-7	once	TGTGCCAGCAGCCGGGGAGCGGGATCCTACGAGCAGTACTTC	CASSRGAGSYEQYF
TRBD1	TRBV6-5	TRBJ2-3	few	TGTGCCAGCTCAGGACAGGTTCTGACAGATACGCAGTATTTT	CASSGQVLTDTQYF
TRBD1	TRBV9	TRBJ2-7	NA	TGTGCCAGCAGCCCCCGGCAGGCAGGGGGCTCCTACGAGCAGTACTTC	CASSPRQAGGSYEQYF
NA	TRBV19	TRBJ2-1	once	TGTGCCAGTAGTGCCAGAACGGAGCAGTTCTTC	CASSARTEQFF
NA	TRBV7-9	TRBJ1-4	NA	TGTGCCAGCCGCGACACTAGCAATGAAAAACTGTTTTTT	CASRDTSNEKLFF
NA	TRBV19	TRBJ2-2	NA	TGTGCCAGTAGTATAGATCTACAGATCACCGGGGAGCTGTTTTTT	CASSIDLQITGELFF
NA	TRBV7-8	TRBJ2-2	NA	TGTGCCAGCAGCTCCCCGGCGGGAAACACCGGGGAGCTGTTTTTT	CASSSPAGNTGELFF
TRBD2	TRBV3-1/TRBV3-2	TRBJ2-5	once	TGTGCCAGCAGCCAATCTAGCGGGGGTCAAGAGACCCAGTACTTC	CASSQSSGGQETQYF
TRBD1	TRBV7-3	TRBJ1-6	NA	TGTGCCAGCAGCTCAGACCGGACAGGGGATTCACCCCTCCACTTT	CASSSDRTGDSPLHF
NA	TRBV4-1	TRBJ1-2	NA	TGCGCCAGCAGCCAAGGAGGGCGAGGCTACACCTTC	CASSQGGRGYTF
TRBD2	TRBV5-4	TRBJ2-2	NA	TGTGCCAGCAGTCGGCGGGGGGCCCCCGGGGAGCTGTTTTTT	CASSRRGAPGELFF
NA	TRBV4-3	TRBJ1-3	NA	TGCGCCAGCAGCCAAGACCCTTGGAGCTCTGGAAACACCATATATTTT	CASSQDPWSSGNTIYF
NA	TRBV5-1	TRBJ1-1	NA	TGCGCCAGCAGCGCTAGGCCGGAAAAGCAGGGGAACACTGAAGCTTTCTTT	CASSARPEKQGNTEAFF
NA	TRBV21-1	TRBJ2-3	NA	TGTGCCAGCAGCCCCGGGACAGGGGGTGCAGATACGCAGTATTTT	CASSPGTGGADTQYF
TRBD1	TRBV18	TRBJ1-1	NA	TGTGCCAGCTCACCAGGCAGGGGGCGCGACACTGAAGCTTTCTTT	CASSPGRGRDTEAFF
NA	TRBV30	TRBJ1-3	NA	TGTGCCTGGAAAGACAGGACCTCTGGAAACACCATATATTTT	CAWKDRTSGNTIYF
NA	TRBV27	TRBJ2-1	NA	TGTGCCAGCAGTTTATTAAATGAGCAGTTCTTC	CASSLLNEQFF
TRBD1	TRBV7-9	TRBJ1-4	few	TGTGCCAGCAGCCCGAGATCCGGGACAGGGAATGAAAAACTGTTTTTT	CASSPRSGTGNEKLFF
TRBD2	TRBV9	TRBJ2-5	NA	TGTGCCAGCAGCCCGCAACCTAGCGGTACTACCCAAGAGACCCAGTACTTC	CASSPQPSGTTQETQYF
TRBD1	TRBV7-8	TRBJ1-2	NA	TGTGCCAGCAGCTGGACAGGGGGCTATGGCTACACCTTC	CASSWTGGYGYTF
NA	TRBV24-1	TRBJ2-3	NA	TGTGCCACCAGTGATTACAGGGCGATGAGCACAGATACGCAGTATTTT	CATSDYRAMSTDTQYF
NA	TRBV6-6	TRBJ2-1	NA	TGTGCCAGCAGCAATCTAGGCGAGCAGTTCTTC	CASSNLGEQFF
NA	TRBV7-2	TRBJ1-2	NA	TGTGCCAGCAGCCGTCCTGAGGGTGCCTATGGCTACACCTTC	CASSRPEGAYGYTF
NA	TRBV5-1	TRBJ2-3	NA	TGCGCCAGCAGCTTGCTACGCACAGATACGCAGTATTTT	CASSLLRTDTQYF
TRBD2	TRBV6-4	TRBJ2-3	many	TGTGCCAGCAGTGAGACTAGCGGGGGGGCAGATACGCAGTATTTT	CASSETSGGADTQYF
TRBD2	TRBV7-9	TRBJ2-5	NA	TGTGCCAGCAGCCCCAGGACTAGCGGGGGAGAGACCCAGTACTTC	CASSPRTSGGETQYF
NA	TRBV4-1	TRBJ1-4	NA	TGCGCCAGCAGCCAACCCTGGGACTTCTCAACTAATGAAAAACTGTTTTTT	CASSQPWDFSTNEKLFF
NA	TRBV19	TRBJ1-1	NA	TGTGCCAGCATGCGGGGCCCGCGGACAATTAGGAACACTGAAGCTTTCTTT	CASMRGPRTIRNTEAFF
NA	TRBV18	TRBJ2-3	few	TGTGCCAGCTCACCACGGGGGGATCGGACAGATACGCAGTATTTT	CASSPRGDRTDTQYF
NA	TRBV7-2	TRBJ1-2	NA	TGTGCCAGCAGCTCACTGGGCATTAACTATGGCTACACCTTC	CASSSLGINYGYTF
NA	TRBV19	TRBJ1-5	NA	TGTGCCAGTAACGGAGTTAATCAGCCCCAGCATTTT	CASNGVNQPQHF
TRBD1	TRBV9	TRBJ1-2	NA	TGTGCCAGCAGCCCCCGGACAGGGGGCAATTATGGCTACACCTTC	CASSPRTGGNYGYTF
NA	TRBV11-3	TRBJ2-2	NA	TGTGCCAGCAGCCCCGCCCACGGGAACACCGGGGAGCTGTTTTTT	CASSPAHGNTGELFF
NA	TRBV3-1/TRBV3-2	TRBJ1-1	NA	TGTGCCAGCAGCCAGGCCCTACTTCCGAGGGAAGCTTTCTTT	CASSQALLPREAFF
NA	TRBV12-3/TRBV12-4	TRBJ1-1	NA	TGTGCCAGCACCCCGGGGGGCACTGAAGCTTTCTTT	CASTPGGTEAFF
NA	TRBV5-1	TRBJ2-1	NA	TGCGCCAGCAGCAGCATACCGGGACTTGAGAATGAGCAGTTCTTC	CASSSIPGLENEQFF
TRBD1	TRBV24-1	TRBJ1-1	NA	TGTGCCACCAGTGATTGGACAGGGCTTGAAGCTTTCTTT	CATSDWTGLEAFF
NA	TRBV7-2	TRBJ2-5	NA	TGTGCCAGCAGCCTAGGGACAAACCAAGAGACCCAGTACTTC	CASSLGTNQETQYF
NA	TRBV12-3/TRBV12-4	TRBJ2-3	NA	TGTGCCAGCAGTTTAACAGGCACAGATACGCAGTATTTT	CASSLTGTDTQYF
NA	TRBV12-3/TRBV12-4	TRBJ2-2	NA	TGTGCCAGCCCCGGGACTCCCGCCGGGGAGCTGTTTTTT	CASPGTPAGELFF
NA	TRBV2	TRBJ2-7	few	TGTGCCAGCAGTGCTCGGATGGGGCCCTACGAGCAGTACTTC	CASSARMGPYEQYF